These T cell receptor beta chains were read from a single sample in a study of cytomegalovirus exposure and HLA in healthy donors. Repertoires were generated with immunoSEQ multiplex PCR, while TCRdb's copy carries only in-frame clones and drops some. The data hold tens of thousands of clones, with around 90% observed a single time. Sequencing was performed on PBMCs. Receptors originate from a woman in her 30s in good health and CMV-seronegative. Each CDR3 is given with its conserved first and last residue. Fields, in order: J gene, V gene, CDR3 protein.

TRBJ1-2,TRBV6-5,CASSYGGTGFYGYTF
TRBJ1-1,TRBV30,CAWRNRENTEAFF
TRBJ2-1,TRBV4-1,CASTPLPGSSYNEQFF
TRBJ2-1,TRBV2,CASSEREVNEQFF
TRBJ2-5,TRBV19,CASSILGAQATQYF
TRBJ2-1,TRBV5-6,CASSLGVTAHQSREQFF
TRBJ2-7,TRBV6-5,CASSYRGEGYEQYF
TRBJ1-4,TRBV5-1,CASSWDIRGEKLFF
TRBJ2-1,TRBV18,CASSGQPGQGYNEQFF
TRBJ1-1,TRBV5-1,CASSLYGNSNTEAFF
TRBJ1-1,TRBV27,CASSFLQGRAFF
TRBJ2-1,TRBV28,CASRTGQGPNNEQFF
TRBJ2-3,TRBV11-2,CASSLIISGGADTQYF
TRBJ1-2,TRBV10-3,CAISESSTGYGYTF
TRBJ1-2,TRBV28,CASVRGLTRSIRNYGYTF
TRBJ2-3,TRBV7-9,CASSFRGSDTDTQYF
TRBJ2-7,TRBV28,CASSFVLSLLYEQYF
TRBJ2-3,TRBV27,CASRVAGVQGTQYF
TRBJ2-6,TRBV29-1,CSVEFRQAGANVLTF
TRBJ1-1,TRBV11-2,CASSPARTEAFF
TRBJ2-3,TRBV28,CASRNTGLAGTDTQYF
TRBJ1-2,TRBV28,CASSLSLGQGASNYGYTF
TRBJ1-1,TRBV5-1,CASSLTGADTEAFF
TRBJ1-2,TRBV9,CASSVETGRGYTF
TRBJ1-2,TRBV27,CASSPYDRAREGYTF
TRBJ2-6,TRBV5-5,CASSKGPGQDSGANVLTF
TRBJ2-5,TRBV28,CASSTTRETQYF
TRBJ2-3,TRBV6-1,CASSAGLGLAGADTQYF
TRBJ2-1,TRBV7-8,CASSSVQGANEQFF
TRBJ2-1,TRBV30,CAWSRTSGLYNEQFF
TRBJ1-1,TRBV28,CASSSINLPNRGEAFF
TRBJ1-5,TRBV9,CASSVDPGQGIGQPQHF
TRBJ1-5,TRBV7-2,CASSLVGGNQPQHF
TRBJ2-4,TRBV27,CASSPTPGGNIQYF
TRBJ1-3,TRBV4-1,CASSYPGGNGNTIYF
TRBJ2-2,TRBV28,CASSLMGVLFF
TRBJ2-3,TRBV19,CASSIGTSGRDTDTQYF
TRBJ2-7,TRBV7-2,CASSLTQGYEQYF
TRBJ2-2,TRBV20-1,CSARAAGELFF
TRBJ2-3,TRBV7-2,CASSFGGREGNTQYF
TRBJ2-7,TRBV5-6,CASSFGTGGHEQYF
TRBJ2-7,TRBV5-6,CASSAGLAEWGYEQYF
TRBJ1-2,TRBV5-4,CATGQQGIYGYTF
TRBJ1-2,TRBV18,CASSPEGQGKSYTF
TRBJ1-3,TRBV28,CASSDWTGENTIYF
TRBJ2-7,TRBV11-2,CASSLAQLYEQYF
TRBJ2-3,TRBV9,CASSVDGRGADTQYF
TRBJ2-2,TRBV14,CASSQRTGANTGELFF
TRBJ1-3,TRBV5-1,CASSLEPSRAGNTIYF
TRBJ1-1,TRBV6-6,CASSYSPGQMNTEAFF